This entry is about one T cell receptor beta chain. The antigen is unknown. PCR involved 60 Vbeta and 13 Jbeta primers. Sequencing used immunoSEQ multiplex PCR; TCRdb keeps in-frame clones, though not all of them. Among over 100,000 clones listed, approximately 78% were seen once. This sample is part of a study of cytomegalovirus exposure and HLA in healthy donors. Overall study findings and caveats: Excluded: some indistinguishable V segments such as TRBV6-2 and TRBV6-3. An analysis that was carried out later associated 17,000 or so TCR beta sequences with HLA alleles at 0.05 false discovery rate.

V lost 5 bases, J lost 7 bases, and 14 bases stayed unmatched. CDR3 size: 16 residues. The V gene's germline CDR1 is SGHNT and CDR2 YENEEA. The specimen was PBMCs. This TCR came from a man younger than 40 in good health and CMV-seropositive. V is TRBV11-3 and J is TRBJ2-1, with TRBD2 matching over 7 bases. The CDR3 DNA is TGTGCCAGCAGCCCCCTCCCTAGGGCCGGGGGGAATGAGCAGTTCTTC. This codes for CASSPLPRAGGNEQFF.